This T cell receptor (beta chain) is from a study of blood T cells in healthy people across ages. General study findings and limits: When one million T cells were used, diversity estimates were thought to be underestimates.

Through a sample-barcoded 5' primer and a J-beta primer mix, a second PCR was run for roughly 6 to 11 cycles. A template-switch adaptor with 12 random nucleotides tagged each cDNA molecule. TCRdb re-analysed the 5' RACE reads in MiXCR, keeping a single row per CDR3 protein. The sample lists 1,100,000 or so distinct CDR3 sequences; roughly 45% were seen once. This clonotype was seen a few times. The antigen is unknown. Germline CDR1 and CDR2: SSHAT and FNYEAQ (reference sequence). The CDR3 sequence is 14 residues long. V shed 1 base and J shed 2 bases, with 8 bases lying between them. This TCR came from a woman aged 55-69 years in good health. Sequences were obtained from blood. V gene TRBV7-7 combines with J gene TRBJ2-5; D gene unclear. The CDR3 region is CASSLVLGQETQYF. The CDR3 coding sequence is TGTGCCAGCAGCTTAGTGCTAGGACAAGAGACCCAGTACTTC.